Shown below are 8 T cell receptor beta chains from a single sample sequenced in a study of blood T cell repertoires in COVID-19. Data came from immunoSEQ multiplex PCR; TCRdb stores just in-frame clones and leaves some out. Of approximately 150,000 clones listed, roughly 84% are singletons. Material: peripheral blood. The receptors were gathered from a human donor in a cohort sampled during active COVID-19.

This clone was seen a handful of times. The J gene is TRBJ2-3, the V gene TRBV7-9; 12 bases match TRBD2. The germline V gene encodes CDR1 SEHNR and CDR2 FQNEAQ (reference sequence). The CDR3 covers 19 residues. The V gene end was trimmed by 0 bases and the J gene end by 4 bases; junction bases not matched to a gene: 11. DNA of the CDR3: TGTGCCAGCAGCTTAGCGGAGCTAGCGGGAGGGGTTGTTGCAGATACGCAGTATTTT. Translated: CASSLAELAGGVVADTQYF.

The chain employs TRBV5-6 and TRBJ1-2; 8 nucleotides line up with TRBD1. J was trimmed by 8 bases and V by 5 bases; bases with no gene match: 8. Per the germline V gene, CDR1 is SGHDT and CDR2 is YYEEEE. The CDR3 sequence is 13 residues long. CDR3 region: CASSLTGVQGYTF. CDR3 bases: TGTGCCAGCAGTCTGACAGGGGTTCAGGGCTACACCTTC.

The chain is built from TRBV27 and TRBJ2-1; 11 positions agree with TRBD1. CDR3 length equals 15 residues. Germline loops: CDR1 MNHEY, CDR2 SMNVEV (reference sequence). After removal of 6 bases from V and 2 bases from J, the junction contained 3 bases not matched to a gene. The CDR3 bases are TGTGCCAGCAGCCGGACAGGGGGCGCCTACAATGAGCAGTTCTTC. It encodes CASSRTGGAYNEQFF.

The gene calls are TRBV5-6 and TRBJ1-2; D gene ambiguous. This CDR3 has 14 residues. Germline CDR1 reads SGHDT; CDR2 reads YYEEEE. Between the trimmed V and J ends, which lost 0 bases and 8 bases, there was a span of 14 bases. As DNA, the CDR3 is TGTGCCAGCAGCTTGGTTCGGGGAATCACAGGCTACACCTTC. Protein product: CASSLVRGITGYTF.

The rearrangement links TRBV6-5 to TRBJ2-7; 10 bases line up with TRBD1. Trimming at V came to 2 bases and at J to 2 bases, leaving 3 bases not matched to a gene. The CDR3 runs to 15 residues. The germline gives CDR1 MNHEY, CDR2 SVGAGI. The CDR3 bases are TGTGCCAGCAGTTACCCGGACAGGGGGGCCTACGAGCAGTACTTC. It is translated as CASSYPDRGAYEQYF.

This sequence joins TRBV10-3 and TRBJ2-5, with D perhaps matching TRBD2 (6 bases). Germline V lookup: CDR1 ENHRY, CDR2 SYGVKD. Trimming stripped 2 bases from V and 5 bases from J, with 21 bases between. The CDR3 totals 17 residues. This CDR3 reads CAISEPGSAGKGETQYF. In DNA, the CDR3 is TGTGCCATCAGTGAGCCAGGGTCGGCGGGAAAAGGGGAGACCCAGTACTTC.

The genes are TRBV5-4 and TRBJ2-1; 12 bases map to TRBD2. V shed 4 bases, J shed 8 bases, and the junction held 10 bases outside the gene matches. This CDR3 comprises 16 residues. Germline CDR1 and CDR2: SGHNT and YYREEE (reference sequence). CDR3: CASSANLAGGRDEQFF. As DNA, the CDR3 is TGTGCCAGCAGCGCCAACCTAGCGGGGGGGCGCGATGAGCAGTTCTTC. The full variable domain, rest sourced from reference TRBV5-4 and TRBJ2-1, is ETGVTQSPTHLIKTRGQQVTLRCSSQSGHNTVSWYQQALGQGPQFIFQYYREEENGRGNFPPRFSGLQFPNYSSELNVNALELDDSALYLCASSANLAGGRDEQFFGPGTRLTVL.

This clone was seen ten or more times. The V call is TRBV11-2, the J call TRBJ2-7, with 10 bases lining up with TRBD1. CDR1 and CDR2 (germline): SGHAT, FQNNGV. The CDR3 has 17 amino acids. V gave up 5 bases and J gave up 1 base; unmatched junction bases: 11. The CDR3 bases are TGTGCCAGCAGCCCCATTTCGAGGACAGGGGGTTCCTACGAGCAGTACTTC. It yields the protein CASSPISRTGGSYEQYF.